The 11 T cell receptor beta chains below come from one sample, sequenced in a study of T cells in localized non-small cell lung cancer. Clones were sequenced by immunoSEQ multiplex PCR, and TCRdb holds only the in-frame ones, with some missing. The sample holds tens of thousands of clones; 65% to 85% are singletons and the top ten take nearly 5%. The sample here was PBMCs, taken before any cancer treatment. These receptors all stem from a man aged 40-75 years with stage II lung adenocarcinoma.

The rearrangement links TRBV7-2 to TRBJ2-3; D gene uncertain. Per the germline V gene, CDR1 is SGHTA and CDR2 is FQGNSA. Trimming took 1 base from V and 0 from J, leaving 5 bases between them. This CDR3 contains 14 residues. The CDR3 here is CASSLVGSTDTQYF. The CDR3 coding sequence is TGTGCCAGCAGCTTAGTGGGAAGCACAGATACGCAGTATTTT. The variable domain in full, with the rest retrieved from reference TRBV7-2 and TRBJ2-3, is GAGVSQSPSNKVTEKGKDVELRCDPISGHTALYWYRQSLGQGLEFLIYFQGNSAPDKSGLPSDRFSAERTGGSVSTLTIQRTQQEDSAVYLCASSLVGSTDTQYFGPGTRLTVL.

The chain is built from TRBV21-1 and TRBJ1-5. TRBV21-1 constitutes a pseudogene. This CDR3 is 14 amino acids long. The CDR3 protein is CASSIAGNSQPQHF. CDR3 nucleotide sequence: TGTGCCAGCAGCATAGCGGGAAATAGTCAGCCCCAGCATTTT.

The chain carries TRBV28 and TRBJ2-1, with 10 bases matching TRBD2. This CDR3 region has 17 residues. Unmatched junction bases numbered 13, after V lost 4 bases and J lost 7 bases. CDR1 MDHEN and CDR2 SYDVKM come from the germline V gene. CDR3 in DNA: TGTGCCAGCAGTTCCCCTTCGCTAGCGGGAGAAGTAAATGAGCAGTTCTTC. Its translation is CASSSPSLAGEVNEQFF. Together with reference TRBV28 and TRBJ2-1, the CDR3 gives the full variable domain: DVKVTQSSRYLVKRTGEKVFLECVQDMDHENMFWYRQDPGLGLRLIYFSYDVKMKEKGDIPEGYSVSREKKERFSLILESASTNQTSMYLCASSSPSLAGEVNEQFFGPGTRLTVL.

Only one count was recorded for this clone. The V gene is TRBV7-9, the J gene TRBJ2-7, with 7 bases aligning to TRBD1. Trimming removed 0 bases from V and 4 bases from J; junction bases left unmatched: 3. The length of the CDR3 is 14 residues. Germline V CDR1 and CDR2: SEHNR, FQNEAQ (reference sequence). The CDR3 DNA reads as TGTGCCAGCAGCTTAGCGGGACAGAGTTACGAGCAGTACTTC. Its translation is CASSLAGQSYEQYF. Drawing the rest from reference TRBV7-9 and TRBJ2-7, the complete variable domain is DTGVSQNPRHKITKRGQNVTFRCDPISEHNRLYWYRQTLGQGPEFLTYFQNEAQLEKSRLLSDRFSAERPKGSFSTLEIQRTEQGDSAMYLCASSLAGQSYEQYFGPGTRLTVT.

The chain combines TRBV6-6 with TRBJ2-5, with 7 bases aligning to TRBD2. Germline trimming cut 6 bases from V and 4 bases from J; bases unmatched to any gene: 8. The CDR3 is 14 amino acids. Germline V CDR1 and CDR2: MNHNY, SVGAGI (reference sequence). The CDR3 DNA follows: TGTGCCAGCAGACCTACCCCGGGGGGAGAGACCCAGTACTTC. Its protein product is CASRPTPGGETQYF.

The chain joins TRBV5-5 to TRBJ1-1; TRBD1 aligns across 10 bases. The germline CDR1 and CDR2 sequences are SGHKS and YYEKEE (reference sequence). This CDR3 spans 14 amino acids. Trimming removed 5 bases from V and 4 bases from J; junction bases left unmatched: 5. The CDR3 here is CASSTDRGLTEAFF. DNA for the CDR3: TGTGCCAGCAGTACTGACAGGGGGCTCACTGAAGCTTTCTTT.

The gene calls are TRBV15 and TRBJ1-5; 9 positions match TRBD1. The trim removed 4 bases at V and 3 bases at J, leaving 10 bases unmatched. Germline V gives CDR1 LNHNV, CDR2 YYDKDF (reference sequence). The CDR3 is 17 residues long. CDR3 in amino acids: CATSKLQGASVNQPQHF. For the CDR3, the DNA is TGTGCCACCAGCAAATTACAGGGGGCCTCCGTCAATCAGCCCCAGCATTTT.

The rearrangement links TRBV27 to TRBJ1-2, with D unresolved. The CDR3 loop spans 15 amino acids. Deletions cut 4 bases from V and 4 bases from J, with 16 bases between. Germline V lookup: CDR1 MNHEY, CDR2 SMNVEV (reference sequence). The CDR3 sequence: CASSSTARTSYGYTF. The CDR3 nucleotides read TGTGCCAGCAGTTCAACCGCACGCACCAGCTATGGCTACACCTTC.

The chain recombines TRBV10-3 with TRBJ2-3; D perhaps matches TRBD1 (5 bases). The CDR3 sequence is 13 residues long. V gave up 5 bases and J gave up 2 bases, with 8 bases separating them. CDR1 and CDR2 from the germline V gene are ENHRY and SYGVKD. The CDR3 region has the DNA TGTGCCATCAGTTCAGGGATCACAGATACGCAGTATTTT. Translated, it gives CAISSGITDTQYF.

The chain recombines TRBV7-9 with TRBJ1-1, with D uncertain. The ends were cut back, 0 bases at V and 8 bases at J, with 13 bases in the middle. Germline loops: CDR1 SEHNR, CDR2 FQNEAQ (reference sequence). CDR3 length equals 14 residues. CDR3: CASSLAGKPKEAFF. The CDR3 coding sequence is TGTGCCAGCAGCTTAGCCGGCAAACCCAAGGAAGCTTTCTTT. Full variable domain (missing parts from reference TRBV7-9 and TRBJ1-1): DTGVSQNPRHKITKRGQNVTFRCDPISEHNRLYWYRQTLGQGPEFLTYFQNEAQLEKSRLLSDRFSAERPKGSFSTLEIQRTEQGDSAMYLCASSLAGKPKEAFFGQGTRLTVV.

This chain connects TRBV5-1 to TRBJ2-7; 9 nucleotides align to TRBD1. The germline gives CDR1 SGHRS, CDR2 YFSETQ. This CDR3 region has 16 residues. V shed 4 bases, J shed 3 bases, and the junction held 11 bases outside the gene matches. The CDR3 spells CASSLSFGQGIYEQYF. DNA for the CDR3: TGCGCCAGCAGCCTGTCTTTTGGACAGGGGATCTACGAGCAGTACTTC.